A selection of T cell receptor beta chains follows, all from one sample in a study of cytomegalovirus exposure and HLA in healthy donors. Generated by immunoSEQ multiplex PCR, the TCRdb table keeps only in-frame clones and is missing some. The sample lists roughly 120,000 clones, around three quarters occurring once. The specimen sequenced was PBMCs. These receptors all come from a man in his thirties or forties in good health and CMV-seropositive. Each CDR3 is given with its conserved first and last residue. The order of the fields is V gene, D gene, J gene, clone size, CDR3 DNA, CDR3 protein. The D gene is left open where the match is weak. Clone size is given for some rows only: seen once, a few or many times, or a class if the clone is expanded.

v_gene: TRBV2
d_gene: TRBD1
j_gene: TRBJ1-2
abundance: few
CDR3nt: TGTGCCAGCAGTGTCGAGGACAGGGTGCGGGGCTACACCTTC
CDR3aa: CASSVEDRVRGYTF

v_gene: TRBV28
d_gene: NA
j_gene: TRBJ1-2
abundance: NA
CDR3nt: TGTGCCAGCAGTTTGACCGGGGAGGGCTATGGCTACACCTTC
CDR3aa: CASSLTGEGYGYTF

v_gene: TRBV27
d_gene: TRBD2
j_gene: TRBJ2-1
abundance: NA
CDR3nt: TGTGCCAGCAGTTTACGTTTGGGACTAGCGGGGGGGCCAATCCCTTCCGAGCAGTTCTTC
CDR3aa: CASSLRLGLAGGPIPSEQFF

v_gene: TRBV2
d_gene: NA
j_gene: TRBJ2-2
abundance: NA
CDR3nt: TGTGCCAGCAGGGACAGTTCGAACACCGGGGAGCTGTTTTTT
CDR3aa: CASRDSSNTGELFF

v_gene: TRBV7-6
d_gene: NA
j_gene: TRBJ2-7
abundance: NA
CDR3nt: TGTGCCAGCAGCTTACAGGTGAACTCCTACGAGCAGTACTTC
CDR3aa: CASSLQVNSYEQYF

v_gene: TRBV7-9
d_gene: TRBD1
j_gene: TRBJ2-5
abundance: NA
CDR3nt: TGTGCCAGCAGCCCCAGGGGGCCAGAGACCCAGTACTTC
CDR3aa: CASSPRGPETQYF

v_gene: TRBV12-5
d_gene: NA
j_gene: TRBJ1-1
abundance: NA
CDR3nt: TGTGCTAGTGGTTTACCTTCGGACACTGAAGCTTTCTTT
CDR3aa: CASGLPSDTEAFF

v_gene: TRBV13
d_gene: TRBD1
j_gene: TRBJ2-5
abundance: NA
CDR3nt: TGTGCCAGCAGCGTAGGGACAGGACAAGAGACCCAGTACTTC
CDR3aa: CASSVGTGQETQYF

v_gene: TRBV6-6
d_gene: NA
j_gene: TRBJ2-2
abundance: few
CDR3nt: TGTGCCAGCAGTTACTTTCCAGGGATCACCGGGGAGCTGTTTTTT
CDR3aa: CASSYFPGITGELFF

v_gene: TRBV30
d_gene: TRBD1
j_gene: TRBJ1-4
abundance: NA
CDR3nt: TGTGCCTGCCTTGACAGGGGTGGACGAGAAAAACTGTTTTTT
CDR3aa: CACLDRGGREKLFF

v_gene: TRBV9
d_gene: NA
j_gene: TRBJ2-3
abundance: NA
CDR3nt: TGTGCCAGCAGCCTCTCCCCAGCAGATACGCAGTATTTT
CDR3aa: CASSLSPADTQYF

v_gene: TRBV5-8
d_gene: TRBD2
j_gene: TRBJ2-7
abundance: few
CDR3nt: TGTGCCAGCAGCTGGCGGACTAGCGGATACTACGAGCAGTACTTC
CDR3aa: CASSWRTSGYYEQYF

v_gene: TRBV23-1
d_gene: NA
j_gene: TRBJ1-4
abundance: NA
CDR3nt: TGCGCCAGCAGTCCTAGCCCGGGGGCTAATGAAAAACTGTTTTTT
CDR3aa: CASSPSPGANEKLFF

v_gene: TRBV7-2
d_gene: TRBD2
j_gene: TRBJ2-3
abundance: NA
CDR3nt: TGTGCCAGCAGCCAGCGGGGGAGGGACACAGATACGCAGTATTTT
CDR3aa: CASSQRGRDTDTQYF

v_gene: TRBV19
d_gene: NA
j_gene: TRBJ1-2
abundance: NA
CDR3nt: TGTGCCAGTAGTCCTCAGGGGTTTGATGGCTACCCCTTC
CDR3aa: CASSPQGFDGYPF

v_gene: TRBV28
d_gene: NA
j_gene: TRBJ1-2
abundance: NA
CDR3nt: TGTGCCAGCAGTTTATACCCGGTTGAGGGCTACACCTTC
CDR3aa: CASSLYPVEGYTF

v_gene: TRBV27
d_gene: TRBD1
j_gene: TRBJ1-1
abundance: NA
CDR3nt: TGTGCCAGCAGTAGACAGGGGAGTAACACTGAAGCTTTCTTT
CDR3aa: CASSRQGSNTEAFF

v_gene: TRBV5-1
d_gene: NA
j_gene: TRBJ2-6
abundance: NA
CDR3nt: TGCGCCAGCAGCGTAGGCGACAGGCCTAACTCTGGGGCCAACGTCCTGACTTTC
CDR3aa: CASSVGDRPNSGANVLTF

v_gene: TRBV27
d_gene: TRBD1
j_gene: TRBJ2-7
abundance: NA
CDR3nt: TGTGCCAGCAGTTCTTCCCCCCGACAGGGATTTGACGAGCAGTACTTC
CDR3aa: CASSSSPRQGFDEQYF

v_gene: TRBV28
d_gene: NA
j_gene: TRBJ2-1
abundance: few
CDR3nt: TGTGCCAGCACGGGTCGGTTCGACCACGAGCAGTTCTTC
CDR3aa: CASTGRFDHEQFF

v_gene: TRBV5-4
d_gene: NA
j_gene: TRBJ2-1
abundance: NA
CDR3nt: TGTGCCAGCAGCTTGCAAACGGGGGGCCCCATCTTC
CDR3aa: CASSLQTGGPIF

v_gene: TRBV7-9
d_gene: TRBD1
j_gene: TRBJ1-2
abundance: NA
CDR3nt: TGTGCCAGCAGCTTGTCCCGGGACAGAATCTATGGCTACACCTTC
CDR3aa: CASSLSRDRIYGYTF

v_gene: TRBV6-1
d_gene: TRBD1
j_gene: TRBJ2-5
abundance: NA
CDR3nt: TGTGCCAGCAGTGAACCCAACAGGGGTGGGGAAGAGACCCAGTACTTC
CDR3aa: CASSEPNRGGEETQYF

v_gene: TRBV4-2
d_gene: TRBD1
j_gene: TRBJ1-1
abundance: NA
CDR3nt: TGTGCCAGCAGCCCCGGGACAGGGGGAGCCAACACTGAAGCTTTCTTT
CDR3aa: CASSPGTGGANTEAFF

v_gene: TRBV25-1
d_gene: NA
j_gene: TRBJ2-4
abundance: NA
CDR3nt: TGTGCCAGCAGTGGGACGAGGGCCTCCGGCAAAAACATTCAGTACTTC
CDR3aa: CASSGTRASGKNIQYF

v_gene: TRBV9
d_gene: NA
j_gene: TRBJ1-1
abundance: NA
CDR3nt: TGTGCCAGCAGCGTAAAAGGGGAGGGAACTGAAGCTTTCTTT
CDR3aa: CASSVKGEGTEAFF

v_gene: TRBV30
d_gene: TRBD2
j_gene: TRBJ2-1
abundance: NA
CDR3nt: TGTGCCTGGAGGGGACTAGCGGGGGGGTACAATGAGCAGTTCTTC
CDR3aa: CAWRGLAGGYNEQFF